The clone carrying this T cell receptor (beta chain) was found a few times. The antigen is unknown. This specimen comes from a study of cytotoxic CD8 clonotypes in ibrutinib-treated CLL. Study context: Patient counts were ten to eleven relapsed/refractory, about 15 treatment-naive and 17 IGHV unmutated. Findings and caveats of the study: Clonality increased with ibrutinib response but returned toward baseline at progression. Public clonotypes, an uncommon group, contracted or remained stable on treatment. Sampling times differed between sustained-remission and progressing patients.

There are 11 residues in the CDR3. V was clipped by 5 bases and J by 4 bases, with 5 bases between them. Germline V lookup: CDR1 MGHDK, CDR2 SYGVNS. Only in-frame clones appear in the TCRdb table, and some are missing; sequencing was by immunoSEQ multiplex PCR. The sample consists of some 200,000 clones, 55% to 85% of them appearing once. This sequence joins TRBV25-1 and TRBJ1-1; unclear D gene. The input for sequencing was PBMCs, taken after 24 months of ibrutinib treatment. This receptor was identified in a human donor with chronic lymphocytic leukemia. The CDR3 spells CASSSLTEAFF. The CDR3 nucleotides are TGTGCCAGCAGTTCACTCACTGAAGCTTTCTTT.